The present entry profiles one TCR beta chain with its context. Its antigen is still unknown. This record comes from a study of human T cells and chemical hapten exposure. General observations from the study: Following DPC sensitization, TCRs present above 1 in 1000 frequency showed no change.

Documented time point: patch test 1, 2 weeks after DPC sensitization. Treatment noted: therapeutic diphenylcyclopropenone sensitization with weekly scalp DPC. Germline V gene lookup returns CDR1 SGHRS and CDR2 YFSETQ. The germline V and J ends were trimmed by 0 bases and 1 base, with 17 bases remaining between them. The length of the CDR3 is 17 residues. The library tagged individual cDNA molecules with unique molecular identifiers. TCRdb processed the RACE reads anew with MiXCR; each CDR3 protein has one entry. This sample has more than 80,000 distinct CDR3 sequences, with 6% to 9% found just once. This rearrangement joins TRBV5-1 to TRBJ2-7; D is ambiguous. This specimen was whole blood, taken in connection with sensitization to the hapten diphenylcyclopropenone (DPC). The receptor was derived from a woman in her 30s with alopecia areata. Some clones in this sample may be carry-over from other donors' samples. This CDR3 is CASSLDRLYPNSYEQYF. The DNA for the CDR3 is TGCGCCAGCAGCTTGGACCGACTCTACCCCAATTCCTACGAGCAGTACTTC.